This TCR beta chain was sequenced in a study of naive and memory T cell subsets. This clonotype has at least ten counts. A UMI-containing oligonucleotide was joined by 3' ligation to the TCR cDNA template. Amplification of ligated cDNA took four PCR rounds with SP2 and nested alpha and beta constant primers. Reverse transcription of blood and skin TCR RNA was primed at alpha and beta constant regions. MiXCR, applied by TCRdb to the 5' RACE reads, yields one record per CDR3 protein. Among more than 55,000 distinct CDR3 sequences, about 7.1% were seen once, and the ten largest hold roughly 9.8%. The CDR3 covers 13 residues. V lost 2 bases and J lost 6, with 10 bases in between. Germline-derived CDR1 and CDR2 are MNHEY and SMNVEV (reference sequence).

The sequence was obtained from a female donor in good health. The chain links TRBV27 to TRBJ1-1; D uncertain. In DNA, the CDR3 is TGTGCCAGCAGTTTACACGAAGCATCTGAAGCTTTCTTT. It translates to CASSLHEASEAFF.